The 23 T cell receptor beta chains below all came from one sample that was sequenced in a study of human T cells and chemical hapten exposure. As to time point: patch test 2, 6 weeks after DPC sensitization. Noted treatment: therapeutic diphenylcyclopropenone sensitization with weekly scalp DPC. Extraction of total RNA was performed on unfractionated whole blood. MiXCR, applied by TCRdb to the RACE reads, yields one record per CDR3 protein. The sample has about 42,000 distinct CDR3 sequences; approximately 9.5% are singletons. Sequencing used whole blood, obtained in connection with sensitization to the hapten diphenylcyclopropenone (DPC). The source is a woman aged 25-40 years with alopecia areata. Some clones in this sample may be carry-over from other donors' samples.

The gene calls are TRBV5-4 and TRBJ1-1; D remains ambiguous. The CDR3 extends over 15 amino acids. With 0 bases removed from V and 0 bases from J, the gap between germline ends came to 9 bases. Germline CDR1 and CDR2: SGHNT and YYREEE (reference sequence). Here the CDR3 reads CASSLEGMLNTEAFF. CDR3 sequence (DNA): TGTGCCAGCAGCTTGGAAGGGATGTTGAACACTGAAGCTTTCTTT.

This clonotype has only a few counts. The chain is built from TRBV4-3 and TRBJ1-2, with TRBD1 matching 10 bases. The CDR3 has 14 residues. Germline V CDR1 and CDR2: LGHNA, YSLEER. Trimming took 4 bases from V and 4 from J; bases not matched to a gene: 3. In DNA form, the CDR3 reads TGCGCCAGCAGCCGAGACAGGGGGCCCTATGGCTACACCTTC. It encodes CASSRDRGPYGYTF.

The V call is TRBV10-3, the J call TRBJ2-7; D is undetermined. Germline-derived CDR1 and CDR2 are ENHRY and SYGVKD. The germline V and J ends were trimmed by 3 bases and 2 bases, with 8 bases remaining between them. The CDR3 runs to 13 residues. CDR3 bases: TGTGCCATCAGTGAAGACGGAGCCTACGAGCAGTACTTC. It encodes CAISEDGAYEQYF.

This rearrangement joins TRBV7-6 to TRBJ2-7; 8 bases are shared with TRBD1. The ends lost 1 base at V and 4 bases at J; junction bases unmatched: 6. The CDR3 loop spans 15 amino acids. The germline gives CDR1 SGHVS, CDR2 FNYEAQ. The CDR3 is CASSLGGQGKYEQYF. For the CDR3, the DNA is TGTGCCAGCAGCTTAGGAGGACAGGGAAAGTACGAGCAGTACTTC.

The gene calls are TRBV14 and TRBJ2-7, with D unclear. Germline lookup yields CDR1 SGHDN and CDR2 FVKESK. The CDR3 runs 15 residues. V gave up 0 bases and J gave up 3 bases, with 12 bases separating them. The chain's CDR3 is CASSQDRARYYEQYF. The DNA for the CDR3 is TGTGCCAGCAGCCAAGATCGGGCCAGGTACTACGAGCAGTACTTC.

The chain is built from TRBV2 and TRBJ1-2, with D possibly TRBD1 on 5 matching bases. Per germline, CDR1 SNHLY and CDR2 FYNNEI. CDR3 length equals 14 residues. V was clipped by 1 base and J by 3 bases, with 9 bases between them. CDR3 in DNA: TGTGCCAGCAGTGAAGGTTGGGACGACTATGGCTACACCTTC. This codes for CASSEGWDDYGYTF.

The V call is TRBV6-2 or TRBV6-3, the J call TRBJ1-5, with TRBD1 matching over 8 bases. Germline assignment: CDR1 MNHEY and CDR2 SVGEGT. CDR3 length equals 15 residues. J lost 2 bases, V lost 7 bases, and 7 bases had no gene match. The CDR3 nucleotides are TGTGCCAGCACCGACAGGGGTAGACGCAATCAGCCCCAGCATTTT. Translation: CASTDRGRRNQPQHF.

Of note for this clonotype: A much larger clone differs from this one at a single base, so this may be a read error. This rearrangement joins TRBV28 to TRBJ1-1, with D uncertain. The CDR3 is 14 residues long. Looked up from germline, CDR1 is MDHEN and CDR2 is SYDVKM. The CDR3 region is CVSSPMTPSGGAFF. CDR3 DNA: TGTGTCAGCAGCCCAATGACCCCGAGCGGAGGAGCTTTCTTT.

There are a few counts of this clonotype. This chain uses TRBV7-2 with TRBJ1-1; D perhaps matches TRBD1 (6 bases). Trimming removed 1 base from V and 2 bases from J, with 8 bases in between. Germline lookup yields CDR1 SGHTA and CDR2 FQGNSA. This CDR3 spans 14 amino acids. This chain's CDR3 is CASSLDRANTEAFF. The CDR3 coding sequence is TGTGCCAGCAGCTTAGACAGGGCCAACACTGAAGCTTTCTTT. The entire variable domain, with the rest obtained from reference TRBV7-2 and TRBJ1-1, is as follows: GAGVSQSPSNKVTEKGKDVELRCDPISGHTALYWYRQSLGQGLEFLIYFQGNSAPDKSGLPSDRFSAERTGGSVSTLTIQRTQQEDSAVYLCASSLDRANTEAFFGQGTRLTVV.

In its sample, this clonotype was seen a few times. This rearrangement joins TRBV4-3 to TRBJ1-2; TRBD1 matches 7 bases. The CDR3 runs to 15 residues. Looked up from germline, CDR1 is LGHNA and CDR2 is YSLEER. V lost 3 bases and J lost 1; bases outside the gene matches: 5. The CDR3 nucleotides are TGCGCCAGCAGCCAGGAAGGGACAGATAACTATGGCTACACCTTC. Protein: CASSQEGTDNYGYTF.

This clonotype came up many times. J is TRBJ2-4 and V is TRBV29-1; tentatively, D is TRBD1 or TRBD2 (5 bases each). Trimming stripped 4 bases from V and 7 bases from J, with 20 bases between. CDR3 length: 15 residues. From germline, CDR1 is SQVTM and CDR2 ANQGSEA. The CDR3 nucleotides are TGCAGCGTTGTCCCTGCGGGCAGGGTGAATAACATTCAGTACTTC. This gives the protein CSVVPAGRVNNIQYF.

On this clonotype: At one end the junction does not follow the germline gene, possibly because of a read error. V is TRBV4-1 and J is TRBJ2-1; the match to TRBD1 covers 10 bases. Germline CDR1 reads MGHRA; CDR2 reads YSYEKL. There are 15 residues in the CDR3. This chain's CDR3 is CASTQAGQGSNEQFF. For the CDR3, the DNA is TGCGCCAGCACCCAAGCGGGACAGGGGAGTAATGAGCAGTTCTTC.

Only a few counts were recorded for this clonotype. The chain links TRBV5-1 to TRBJ2-3; TRBD2 agrees at 14 bases. This CDR3 is 16 amino acids long. V lost 4 bases and J lost 4; bases outside the gene matches: 5. CDR1 SGHRS and CDR2 YFSETQ come from the germline V gene. The CDR3 sequence: CASSLTSGGASDTQYF. DNA of the CDR3: TGCGCCAGCAGCCTGACTAGCGGGGGGGCCTCAGATACGCAGTATTTT. The whole variable domain, remainder taken from reference TRBV5-1 and TRBJ2-3, is KAGVTQTPRYLIKTRGQQVTLSCSPISGHRSVSWYQQTPGQGLQFLFEYFSETQRNKGNFPGRFSGRQFSNSRSEMNVSTLELGDSALYLCASSLTSGGASDTQYFGPGTRLTVL.

In this sample, this clonotype turned up many times. The CDR3 bases are TGTGCCAGCTCACCGGGTGGGCCGGCTGGGGCCAACGTCCTGACTTTC. Translated, it gives CASSPGGPAGANVLTF. V and J are TRBV18 and TRBJ2-6, with D uncertain. The V gene's germline CDR1 is KGHSH and CDR2 LQKENI. V was pared by 3 bases and J by 2 bases, with 11 bases between. The CDR3 runs 16 residues.

This clonotype was observed a few times. This rearrangement joins TRBV29-1 to TRBJ1-2, with D uncertain. The CDR3 covers 12 residues. The germline V gene has CDR1 SQVTM and CDR2 ANQGSEA. Trimming took 3 bases from V and 2 from J, leaving 7 bases between them. In DNA form, the CDR3 reads TGCAGCGTTGAGAGGAAAAACTATGGCTACACCTTC. This encodes CSVERKNYGYTF.

The genes are TRBV4-3 and TRBJ2-7, with D hard to call. Germline-derived CDR1 and CDR2 are LGHNA and YSLEER. This CDR3 comprises 15 residues. Trimming cost V 2 bases and J 0 bases, with 11 bases left between them. The CDR3 protein is CASSQYPGYSYEQYF. CDR3 DNA: TGCGCCAGCAGCCAATACCCGGGCTACTCCTACGAGCAGTACTTC.

This clonotype was observed a single time. The chain has TRBV12-3 or TRBV12-4 and TRBJ2-6; D not resolved. This CDR3 contains 13 residues. The V end was cut by 2 bases, the J end by 4 bases, with 3 bases between. The CDR3 reads CASSLWGANVLTF. CDR3 nucleotide sequence: TGTGCCAGCAGTTTATGGGGGGCCAACGTCCTGACTTTC.

The table lists this clonotype with many counts. The rearrangement links TRBV6-2 or TRBV6-3 to TRBJ2-1, with TRBD1 identical over 10 bases. Trimming took 2 bases from V and 6 from J; bases not matched to a gene: 4. The CDR3 extends over 15 amino acids. Germline V gene data show CDR1 as MNHEY and CDR2 as SVGEGT. CDR3 sequence (DNA): TGTGCCAGCAGTTACGGGACAGGGGTCGGCAATGAGCAGTTCTTC. Translating it yields CASSYGTGVGNEQFF.

There are a few counts of this clonotype. This chain connects TRBV29-1 to TRBJ2-7, with 12 bases that match TRBD1. The V gene end was trimmed by 2 bases and the J gene end by 7 bases; junction bases not matched to a gene: 9. This CDR3 comprises 15 residues. Germline lookup yields CDR1 SQVTM and CDR2 ANQGSEA. The CDR3 nucleotides are TGCAGCGTTGAACCCGTGGGGACAGGGGGCGAGGAGCAGTACTTC. This translates into CSVEPVGTGGEEQYF.

This clonotype was picked up many times. V usage is TRBV20-1 and J usage is TRBJ2-5; TRBD2 matches at 8 bases. Trimming took 0 bases from V and 5 from J; bases not matched to a gene: 8. This CDR3 contains 15 residues. Germline values: CDR1 DFQATT, CDR2 SNEGSKA (reference sequence). CDR3 nucleotides: TGCAGTGCTAGAGATGAGCGGGGGAGCGCGGAGACCCAGTACTTC. Residues: CSARDERGSAETQYF.

This clonotype appeared a few times. The J gene is TRBJ2-2, the V gene TRBV12-3 or TRBV12-4; weak D call: TRBD1 (6 bases). Trimming shortened V by 2 bases and J by 1 base, and 8 bases separated the two germline ends. The CDR3 extends over 15 amino acids. CDR3 sequence: CASSLNRVNTGELFF. The CDR3 DNA is TGTGCCAGCAGTTTAAACAGGGTGAACACCGGGGAGCTGTTTTTT.

The V gene is TRBV28, the J gene TRBJ2-3; D not resolved. This CDR3 has 12 amino acids. V lost 8 bases to trimming and J lost 4 bases, with 10 bases between them. Germline lookup yields CDR1 MDHEN and CDR2 SYDVKM. The CDR3 coding sequence is TGTGCCAGCTACGTCTATGCAGATACGCAGTATTTT. It is translated as CASYVYADTQYF. The whole variable domain, remainder taken from reference TRBV28 and TRBJ2-3, is DVKVTQSSRYLVKRTGEKVFLECVQDMDHENMFWYRQDPGLGLRLIYFSYDVKMKEKGDIPEGYSVSREKKERFSLILESASTNQTSMYLCASYVYADTQYFGPGTRLTVL.

The rearrangement joins TRBV29-1 to TRBJ1-1; D is ambiguous. This CDR3 contains 12 residues. Deletions cut 0 bases from V and 4 bases from J, with 6 bases between. Germline assignment: CDR1 SQVTM and CDR2 ANQGSEA. The CDR3, as DNA: TGCAGCGTTGAAGATCTGAGCACTGAAGCTTTCTTT. Translation gives CSVEDLSTEAFF. Combining the CDR3 with reference TRBV29-1 and TRBJ1-1 gives the whole variable domain SAVISQKPSRDICQRGTSLTIQCQVDSQVTMMFWYRQQPGQSLTLIATANQGSEATYESGFVIDKFPISRPNLTFSTLTVSNMSPEDSSIYLCSVEDLSTEAFFGQGTRLTVV.